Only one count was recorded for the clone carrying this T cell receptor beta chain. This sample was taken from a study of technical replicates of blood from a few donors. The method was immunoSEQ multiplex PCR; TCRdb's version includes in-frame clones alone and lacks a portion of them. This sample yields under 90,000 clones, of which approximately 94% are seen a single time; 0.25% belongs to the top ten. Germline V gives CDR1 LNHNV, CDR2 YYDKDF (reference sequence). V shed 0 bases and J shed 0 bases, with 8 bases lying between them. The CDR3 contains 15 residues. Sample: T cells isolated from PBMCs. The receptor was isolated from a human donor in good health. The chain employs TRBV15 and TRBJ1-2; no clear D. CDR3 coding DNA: TGTGCCACCAGCAGAGACAGACTGTCTAACTATGGCTACACCTTC. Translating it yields CATSRDRLSNYGYTF.